A selection of T cell receptor beta chains follows, all from one sample in a study of T cells after yellow fever vaccination. One entry per CDR3 protein results from TCRdb running MiXCR on the 5' RACE reads. The repertoire includes 400,000 or so distinct CDR3 sequences, about 6% of them detected once, and about 15% sits in the top ten. The sample was PBMCs, taken 5 days after the yellow fever booster vaccination. All receptors derive from a man aged 30 to 39 who received the YFV17D yellow fever vaccine. The CDR3 runs from the conserved cysteine through the conserved F or W. Fields, in order: D gene, J gene, clone size, V gene, CDR3 DNA, CDR3 protein. A D gene is named only where the DNA matches it firmly. Clone size is shown for a subset of rows, as once, few, many or a class of expanded clone.

.	TRBJ2-3	.	TRBV7-2	TGTGCCAGCAGCTTCAAGCGAACTAGCACAGATACGCAGTATTTT	CASSFKRTSTDTQYF
.	TRBJ2-3	.	TRBV12-3/TRBV12-4	TGTGCCAGCAGTTTACGGCTAGCCTCTGGCACAGATACGCAGTATTTT	CASSLRLASGTDTQYF
.	TRBJ2-7	many	TRBV10-3	TGTGCCATCAGTGAGTCGGTATTGGACCACGAGCAGTACTTC	CAISESVLDHEQYF
.	TRBJ2-7	.	TRBV2	TGTGCCAGCAGTGACCGGACGGTCGAGCAGTACTTC	CASSDRTVEQYF
.	TRBJ2-3	few	TRBV5-4	TGTGCCAGCAGCTCCTCCGGGGTTAGCACAGATACGCAGTATTTT	CASSSSGVSTDTQYF
.	TRBJ2-1	many	TRBV11-1	TGTGCCAGCAGCTCCGCGCTATCCCGGGAAGGGGCGTTCAATGAGCAGTTCTTC	CASSSALSREGAFNEQFF
.	TRBJ2-1	.	TRBV5-1	TGCGCCAGCAGCCGTCTGGGGGGCGCGGTAGGGGATGAGCAGTTCTTC	CASSRLGGAVGDEQFF
.	TRBJ2-3	.	TRBV11-2	TGTGCCAGCAGCTTACTGAGGCGCAGCACAGATACGCAGTATTTT	CASSLLRRSTDTQYF
.	TRBJ1-1	few	TRBV20-1	TGCAGTGCCCCAACCAGGGCAAGGAACACTGAAGCTTTCTTT	CSAPTRARNTEAFF
TRBD2	TRBJ2-1	many	TRBV7-2	TGTGCCAGCAATATCCATAGCGGGAGGGCGATCTACAATGAGCAGTTCTTC	CASNIHSGRAIYNEQFF
.	TRBJ1-1	many	TRBV20-1	TGCAGTGCTAGACCCGCAGGGAAGTCGGGCACTGAAGCTTTCTTT	CSARPAGKSGTEAFF
.	TRBJ2-2	.	TRBV7-3	TGTGCCAGCAGCTTAAATATCCAATCCGGGGAGCTGTTTTTT	CASSLNIQSGELFF
TRBD1	TRBJ1-2	.	TRBV6-1	TGTGCCAGCAGCGTGACAGGGTCGGGTTACGGTGGCTACACCTTC	CASSVTGSGYGGYTF
.	TRBJ2-5	.	TRBV28	TGTGCCAGCAGTCCCCCTGGCAGGCCGACCCAGTACTTC	CASSPPGRPTQYF
.	TRBJ2-5	few	TRBV29-1	TGCAGCGTTTCCGGGCCTGAGGAGACCCAGTACTTC	CSVSGPEETQYF
TRBD2	TRBJ2-3	.	TRBV20-1	TGCAGTGCTAGATTGGCTAGCGGGTTCACAGATACGCAGTATTTT	CSARLASGFTDTQYF
TRBD1	TRBJ2-5	.	TRBV28	TGTGCCAGCAGTGCCACAGGGGCCCGGTACCAAGAGACCCAGTACTTC	CASSATGARYQETQYF
.	TRBJ2-3	many	TRBV20-1	TGCAGTGCCCCAGGGTTGGGAAACACAGATACGCAGTATTTT	CSAPGLGNTDTQYF
TRBD2	TRBJ2-3	.	TRBV28	TGTGCCAGCAGTTTTACTAGCGGTTACACAGATACGCAGTATTTT	CASSFTSGYTDTQYF
TRBD2	TRBJ2-1	many	TRBV29-1	TGCAGCGTTGAAATGGCGGGAGGACCCTACAATGAGCAGTTCTTC	CSVEMAGGPYNEQFF
.	TRBJ2-7	few	TRBV7-2	TGTGCCAGCAGCCACCAGACACTTCGGGGGGAGCAGTACTTC	CASSHQTLRGEQYF
.	TRBJ2-7	.	TRBV5-4	TGTGCCAGCAGCTTGAACACGCCGCCCTACGAGCAGTACTTC	CASSLNTPPYEQYF
TRBD2	TRBJ2-3	many	TRBV3-1	TGTGCCAGCAGCCAAGATCGGCTAGCGGCTAGCACAGATACGCAGTATTTT	CASSQDRLAASTDTQYF
.	TRBJ2-7	.	TRBV20-1	TGCAGTGCTAGAGTGGGGGTTATTTCCTACGAGCAGTACTTC	CSARVGVISYEQYF
TRBD2	TRBJ2-2	.	TRBV4-3	TGCGCCAGCAGCCTAGCGGGAGATATCGGGGAGCTGTTTTTT	CASSLAGDIGELFF
.	TRBJ1-1	few	TRBV7-2	TGTGCCAGCAGCTTACACCAGGGCCGGGGCCAGTACGCTGAAGCTTTCTTT	CASSLHQGRGQYAEAFF
.	TRBJ1-4	many	TRBV5-6	TGTGCCAGCAGCTTTTCCTGGGGAGAAAAACTGTTTTTT	CASSFSWGEKLFF
.	TRBJ2-1	.	TRBV12-3/TRBV12-4	TGTGCCAGCAGTTTTCAGGGGTCGGGCAATGAGCAGTTCTTC	CASSFQGSGNEQFF
.	TRBJ2-3	many	TRBV5-5	TGTGCCAGCAGCTTGCCTGGGGGAGATACGCAGTATTTT	CASSLPGGDTQYF
.	TRBJ1-4	few	TRBV5-1	TGCGCCAGCAGCCCGCTGACACCGCCGACTGAAAAACTGTTTTTT	CASSPLTPPTEKLFF
.	TRBJ2-2	.	TRBV2	TGTGCCAGCACCGCCGAGGGATTCGGCGGGGAGCTGTTTTTT	CASTAEGFGGELFF
.	TRBJ1-2	few	TRBV28	TGTGCCAGCAGTTTCCGACAAGGTGGCTACACCTTC	CASSFRQGGYTF
TRBD2	TRBJ2-5	few	TRBV12-3/TRBV12-4	TGTGCCAGCAGGTCTAGCGGGACGAAGACCCAGTACTTC	CASRSSGTKTQYF
TRBD2	TRBJ2-5	.	TRBV20-1	TGCAGTAAAGAGGAGCGGGAGGAAGGGGAGACCCAGTACTTC	CSKEEREEGETQYF
TRBD2	TRBJ2-4	few	TRBV6-5	TGTGCCAGCAGTTCTCAGGCGGGGAGGGCAAACATTCAGTACTTC	CASSSQAGRANIQYF
.	TRBJ2-1	few	TRBV6-1	TGTGCCAGCAGCCCCCTGCAGACATCTTACAATGAGCAGTTCTTC	CASSPLQTSYNEQFF
TRBD2	TRBJ2-2	many	TRBV15	TGTGCCACCAGGTCGGAGCGGGAGGGTCTGACCGGGGAGCTGTTTTTT	CATRSEREGLTGELFF
.	TRBJ2-7	few	TRBV20-1	TGCAGTGCTATCCTGGGGGGCACCTACGAGCAGTACTTC	CSAILGGTYEQYF
TRBD2	TRBJ2-3	many	TRBV28	TGTGCCAGCAGTTCAGGACTAGCGGAGAGCACAGATACGCAGTATTTT	CASSSGLAESTDTQYF
TRBD2	TRBJ2-1	many	TRBV7-3	TGTGCCAGCTCGAAAGCGCTGGGAGGGAGTGAGCAGTTCTTC	CASSKALGGSEQFF
.	TRBJ2-6	few	TRBV14	TGTGCCAGCAGCCATTTCCTCGCTGCTGGGGCCAACGTCCTGACTTTC	CASSHFLAAGANVLTF